What follows are 12 T cell receptor beta chains derived from one specimen sequenced in a study of T-cell reconstitution after alpha-beta-depleted transplantation in children. Unique molecular identifiers tagged the TCRbeta library. TCRdb ran MiXCR on the PCR reads and lists one entry per CDR3 protein. The profile shows about 50,000 distinct CDR3 sequences, less than 6% of them singletons. Sequences were derived from PBMCs, mostly from graft donor cells, sampled 60 days after TCRalphabeta/CD19-depleted stem cell transplant. Receptors originate from a female patient aged 2-10 years who had a stem cell transplant for aplastic anemia, so the T cells may come from the graft donor.

This clonotype has at least ten counts. The V call is TRBV18, the J call TRBJ2-1; D is possibly TRBD1 (6 bases). This CDR3 region has 13 residues. V lost 2 bases and J lost 7, with 9 bases in between. Germline V gene lookup returns CDR1 KGHSH and CDR2 LQKENI. The CDR3 is CASSPNRANEQFF. CDR3 nucleotides: TGTGCCAGCTCACCAAACAGGGCTAATGAGCAGTTCTTC.

This clonotype occurred many times. The chain joins TRBV5-6 to TRBJ2-1; D may correspond to TRBD1 or TRBD2 (6 bases each). V gave up 4 bases and J gave up 5 bases, with 16 bases separating them. The CDR3 has 15 amino acids. The germline V gene encodes CDR1 SGHDT and CDR2 YYEEEE. The CDR3 spells CASSHGRGLDNEQFF. The CDR3 DNA sequence: TGTGCCAGCAGCCATGGTCGGGGGCTAGACAATGAGCAGTTCTTC.

This clonotype turned up a few times. The chain combines TRBV28 with TRBJ2-3, with D possibly called TRBD1 or TRBD2 (5 bases each). CDR1 is MDHEN, CDR2 SYDVKM, per germline. Trimming took 1 base from V and 2 from J, leaving 13 bases between them. The CDR3 length is 16 residues. CDR3 amino acids: CASSLSTGDPTDTQYF. For the CDR3, the DNA is TGTGCCAGCAGTTTATCTACCGGGGACCCCACAGATACGCAGTATTTT.

This clonotype has more than one count but fewer than ten. The chain joins TRBV28 to TRBJ2-1; D possibly corresponds to TRBD2 (6 bases). Germline CDR1 is MDHEN and CDR2 is SYDVKM. Deletions cut 4 bases from V and 2 bases from J, with 12 bases between. The CDR3 has 15 residues. The CDR3 spells CASSSLGGTYNEQFF. The DNA for the CDR3 is TGTGCCAGCAGTTCCCTGGGGGGAACCTACAATGAGCAGTTCTTC.

This clonotype showed up many times. The rearrangement uses TRBV28 and TRBJ2-7, with 7 bases matching TRBD2. CDR3 length: 17 residues. Germline V gene lookup returns CDR1 MDHEN and CDR2 SYDVKM. Trimming at V came to 5 bases and at J to 0 bases, leaving 13 bases not matched to a gene. The CDR3 sequence is CASSPVIFSGFSYEQYF. CDR3 nucleotide sequence: TGTGCCAGCAGTCCTGTAATCTTTAGCGGGTTCTCCTACGAGCAGTACTTC.

The V and J genes are TRBV2 and TRBJ2-3, with 7 nucleotides matching TRBD1. CDR3 size: 14 residues. Germline V gene data show CDR1 as SNHLY and CDR2 as FYNNEI. The V gene end was trimmed by 7 bases and the J gene end by 2 bases; junction bases not matched to a gene: 6. CDR3 sequence: CASKRQGNTDTQYF. Written as DNA, the CDR3 is TGTGCCAGCAAGAGACAGGGCAACACAGATACGCAGTATTTT.

Many counts were recorded for this clonotype. The chain links TRBV5-1 to TRBJ1-1, with 10 nucleotides matching TRBD1. The J segment lost 5 bases and the V segment lost 4 bases, leaving 5 bases of the junction unmatched. The germline gives CDR1 SGHRS, CDR2 YFSETQ. The CDR3 runs to 14 residues. CDR3 bases: TGCGCCAGCAGCCTGGGACAGGGGAGGACTGAAGCTTTCTTT. Translation gives CASSLGQGRTEAFF.

This clonotype has a count of ten or more. The chain recombines TRBV5-5 with TRBJ1-5, with D tentatively TRBD1 (5 bases). The V end was cut by 4 bases, the J end by 1 base, with 12 bases between. Germline lookup yields CDR1 SGHKS and CDR2 YYEKEE (reference sequence). The CDR3 is 15 amino acids. DNA for the CDR3: TGTGCCAGCAGCGTTACAGGTCAGAGCAATCAGCCCCAGCATTTT. As protein: CASSVTGQSNQPQHF.

Turning to this clonotype: An end of the junction does not agree with germline; a read error may underlie this. The chain has TRBV9 and TRBJ2-1, with D perhaps matching TRBD2 (6 bases). The CDR3 consists of 15 residues. CDR1 is SGDLS and CDR2 is YYNGEE in the germline V gene. The CDR3 is CAISAGSSSYNEQFF. CDR3 nucleotides: TGTGCCATCAGCGCGGGGTCAAGCTCCTACAATGAGCAGTTCTTC. The full variable domain, with the rest looked up from reference TRBV9 and TRBJ2-1, is DSGVTQTPKHLITATGQRVTLRCSPRSGDLSVYWYQQSLDQGLQFLIQYYNGEERAKGNILERFSAQQFPDLHSELNLSSLELGDSALYFCAISAGSSSYNEQFFGPGTRLTVL.

The sample holds a few counts of this clonotype. This chain links TRBV15 with TRBJ2-3, with 7 bases aligning to TRBD2. The CDR3 totals 15 residues. The V and J ends lost 1 base and 3 bases, in that order; junction bases with no gene match: 4. Germline V gives CDR1 LNHNV, CDR2 YYDKDF (reference sequence). The CDR3 spells CATSRGRGETDTQYF. In DNA, the CDR3 is TGTGCCACCAGCAGAGGTCGGGGGGAGACAGATACGCAGTATTTT. The full variable domain, completed using reference TRBV15 and TRBJ2-3, is DAMVIQNPRYQVTQFGKPVTLSCSQTLNHNVMYWYQQKSSQAPKLLFHYYDKDFNNEADTPDNFQSRRPNTSFCFLDIRSPGLGDTAMYLCATSRGRGETDTQYFGPGTRLTVL.

The chain employs TRBV4-2 and TRBJ2-2; no clear D. Trimming cost V 4 bases and J 4 bases, with 4 bases left between them. The germline CDR1 and CDR2 sequences are LGHNA and YNFKEQ. This CDR3 contains 12 residues. The CDR3 region is CASSRSTGELFF. CDR3 bases: TGTGCCAGCAGCCGTTCCACCGGGGAGCTGTTTTTT.

This clonotype was observed a few times. This chain joins TRBV7-3 and TRBJ2-7, with D perhaps matching TRBD2 (5 bases). CDR1 and CDR2 from the germline V gene are SGHTA and FQGTGA. The CDR3 is 14 residues long. Trimming stripped 2 bases from V and 0 bases from J, with 8 bases between. The CDR3 DNA reads as TGTGCCAGCAGCTTATTCGGGGACTCCTACGAGCAGTACTTC. Encoded protein: CASSLFGDSYEQYF.